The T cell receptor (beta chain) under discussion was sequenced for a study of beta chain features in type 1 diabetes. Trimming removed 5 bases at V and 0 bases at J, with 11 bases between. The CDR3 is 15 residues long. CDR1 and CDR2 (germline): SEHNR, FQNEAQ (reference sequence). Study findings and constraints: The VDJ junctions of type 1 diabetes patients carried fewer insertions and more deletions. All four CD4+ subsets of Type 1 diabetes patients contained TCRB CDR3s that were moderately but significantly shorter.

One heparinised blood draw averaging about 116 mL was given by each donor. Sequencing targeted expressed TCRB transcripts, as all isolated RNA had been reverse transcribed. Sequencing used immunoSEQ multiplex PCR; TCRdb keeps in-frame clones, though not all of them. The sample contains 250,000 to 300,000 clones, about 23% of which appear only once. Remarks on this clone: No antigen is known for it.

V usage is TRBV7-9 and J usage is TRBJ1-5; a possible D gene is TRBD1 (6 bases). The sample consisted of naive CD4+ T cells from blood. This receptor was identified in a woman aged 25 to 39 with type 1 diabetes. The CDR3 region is CASSDYRVSNQPQHF. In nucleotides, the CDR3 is TGTGCCAGCAGCGACTACAGGGTTAGCAATCAGCCCCAGCATTTT.